The 18 T cell receptor beta chains below were found in one sample sequenced in a study of vaccination effects on CD4 cells after COVID-19 (dated by TCRdb to the early 2020s). What these receptors recognize is not known. After around ten days of culture, CD4+ T cells were isolated with the EasySep CD4+ T cell isolation kit. The protocol used for the library was the immunoSEQ multiplex PCR assay. TCRdb took this table from immuneACCESS and kept in-frame rearrangements with V and J called. Such tables lack part of the clones; where checked against another copy, unresolved V genes explain under half of the gap, and the rest is unexplained. In this sample the table shows 45,000 to 75,000 clones, about 80% of which occur a single time. Approximately 2.8% of the sample comes from the top ten. The sample in question was CD4+ T cells from PBMCs cultured without peptide, obtained before COVID-19 vaccination. These receptors all stem from a human donor who received a COVID-19 vaccine.

V and J are TRBV2 and TRBJ1-6; 8 bases map to TRBD1. Germline-derived CDR1 and CDR2 are SNHLY and FYNNEI. The CDR3 is made up of 22 amino acids. V dropped 6 bases and J dropped 10; count of bases not matched to a gene: 32. CDR3 in amino acids: CASRSQGVNHEEKKNLYSPLHF. CDR3 nucleotides: TGTGCCAGCAGATCACAGGGGGTGAACCACGAAGAAAAGAAAAACCTATACTCACCCCTCCACTTT.

The chain employs TRBV6-5 and TRBJ1-6, with a possible D match to TRBD1 (5 bases). The ends were cut back, 0 bases at V and 8 bases at J, with 11 bases in the middle. The CDR3 extends over 15 amino acids. Per germline, CDR1 MNHEY and CDR2 SVGAGI. The CDR3 loop is CASSYSRAGYSPLHF. The DNA of the CDR3 is TGTGCCAGCAGTTACTCGAGGGCAGGGTATTCACCCCTCCACTTT.

The chain joins TRBV6-6 to TRBJ2-6, with TRBD1 matching over 9 bases. Trimming cost V 5 bases and J 0 bases; bases outside gene matches: 11. Germline V gives CDR1 MNHNY, CDR2 SVGAGI (reference sequence). This CDR3 is 19 amino acids long. The CDR3 reads CASSQGPGQGGSGANVLTF. The CDR3 DNA follows: TGTGCCAGCAGTCAGGGACCGGGACAGGGAGGCTCTGGGGCCAACGTCCTGACTTTC.

The rearrangement links TRBV2 to TRBJ1-1; no reliable D call. Germline V gives CDR1 SNHLY, CDR2 FYNNEI. V dropped 8 bases and J dropped 5 bases, with 18 bases sitting between them. The CDR3 sequence is 14 residues long. CDR3 protein: CASVMKFVGTEAFF. CDR3 nucleotides: TGTGCCAGCGTGATGAAGTTCGTGGGGACTGAAGCTTTCTTT.

The chain joins TRBV6-6 to TRBJ2-3, with D maybe TRBD1 (6 bases). The V end was cut by 7 bases, the J end by 6 bases, with 17 bases between. Looked up from germline, CDR1 is MNHNY and CDR2 is SVGAGI (reference sequence). The CDR3 has 14 residues. The CDR3 sequence: CASNYLLGGDTQYF. In nucleotides, the CDR3 is TGTGCCAGCAACTACCTGTTAGGGGGTGATACGCAGTATTTT.

The rearrangement uses TRBV4-2 and TRBJ1-5; tentative D call: TRBD1 (6 bases). The germline V and J ends were trimmed by 4 bases and 3 bases, with 13 bases remaining between them. The CDR3 loop spans 15 amino acids. CDR1 and CDR2 (germline): LGHNA, YNFKEQ. As DNA, the CDR3 is TGTGCCAGCAGCCGGGGGACATCAGCCAATCAGCCCCAGCATTTT. Translated, it gives CASSRGTSANQPQHF.

V is TRBV30 and J is TRBJ1-1, with 9 bases lining up with TRBD1. The CDR3 spans 15 residues. Looked up from germline, CDR1 is GTSNPN and CDR2 is SVGIG (reference sequence). The trim removed 0 bases at V and 3 bases at J, leaving 5 bases unmatched. The CDR3 nucleotides read TGTGCCTGGAGTGTACAGGGGGCTCGGTACACTGAAGCTTTCTTT. It codes for CAWSVQGARYTEAFF.

The J gene is TRBJ1-1, the V gene TRBV6-5; D gene unclear. Trimming removed 6 bases at V and 1 base at J, with 9 bases between. The CDR3 contains 13 residues. Germline CDR1 and CDR2: MNHEY and SVGAGI. This CDR3 reads CASRKQQNTEAFF. CDR3 bases: TGTGCCAGCAGGAAACAGCAGAACACTGAAGCTTTCTTT.

The J gene is TRBJ1-3, the V gene TRBV30; D unresolved. This CDR3 has 13 residues. V was shortened by 0 bases and J by 0 bases, with 3 bases between the two germline ends. The germline CDR1 and CDR2 sequences are GTSNPN and SVGIG (reference sequence). The CDR3 protein is CAWSVFSGNTIYF. CDR3 sequence (DNA): TGTGCCTGGAGTGTATTCTCTGGAAACACCATATATTTT.

The chain employs TRBV2 and TRBJ1-6, with TRBD1 matching over 7 bases. Germline loops: CDR1 SNHLY, CDR2 FYNNEI. The CDR3 spans 15 residues. J gave up 5 bases and V 8 bases, and 9 bases lay outside the gene matches. The CDR3 loop reads CASATGVYNNSPLHF. For the CDR3, the DNA is TGTGCCAGCGCCACAGGGGTCTATAATAATTCACCCCTCCACTTT. The variable domain in full, completed from reference TRBV2 and TRBJ1-6, reads EPEVTQTPSHQVTQMGQEVILRCVPISNHLYFYWYRQILGQKVEFLVSFYNNEISEKSEIFDDQFSVERPDGSNFTLKIRSTKLEDSAMYFCASATGVYNNSPLHFGNGTRLTVT.

The chain is built from TRBV7-3 and TRBJ2-1; possible D gene TRBD1, 5 bases. This CDR3 spans 13 amino acids. The V and J ends lost 5 bases and 2 bases respectively, with 7 bases between them. Germline values: CDR1 SGHTA, CDR2 FQGTGA. The CDR3 bases are TGTGCCAGCAGCAGGGGCCCCTACAATGAGCAGTTCTTC. Translating gives CASSRGPYNEQFF.

The chain links TRBV19 to TRBJ1-5, with D perhaps matching TRBD1 (5 bases). Germline V lookup: CDR1 LNHDA, CDR2 SQIVND (reference sequence). CDR3 length equals 15 residues. Deletions cut 0 bases from V and 7 bases from J, with 13 bases between. In DNA form, the CDR3 reads TGTGCCAGTAGTATAGATCTGAGGGACCGCCAGCCCCAGCATTTT. Its translation: CASSIDLRDRQPQHF.

The chain has TRBV3-1 (or the pseudogene TRBV3-2) and TRBJ1-1; D is unclear. This CDR3 comprises 13 residues. With 3 bases removed from V and 4 bases from J, the gap between germline ends came to 9 bases. CDR1 is LGHDT and CDR2 is YNNKEL in the germline V gene (reference sequence). The CDR3 loop is CASSQTIGTEAFF. CDR3 bases: TGTGCCAGCAGCCAGACAATCGGCACTGAAGCTTTCTTT.

This clone has more than one count but fewer than ten. The V and J genes are TRBV7-2 and TRBJ1-2, with 10 bases that match TRBD1. The CDR3 totals 14 residues. The germline V gene encodes CDR1 SGHTA and CDR2 FQGNSA. Germline trimming cut 3 bases from V and 6 bases from J; bases unmatched to any gene: 4. The DNA of the CDR3 is TGTGCCAGCAGCTTTCAGACAGGGGGCCATGGCTACACCTTC. Amino acids: CASSFQTGGHGYTF.

V is TRBV27 and J is TRBJ2-3; perhaps TRBD2 as D (5 bases). Germline V lookup: CDR1 MNHEY, CDR2 SMNVEV (reference sequence). V lost 5 bases and J lost 2, with 11 bases in between. The CDR3 extends over 14 amino acids. In nucleotides, the CDR3 is TGTGCCAGCAGTCGACTAAGCTTCACAGATACGCAGTATTTT. Its protein is CASSRLSFTDTQYF.

V and J are TRBV27 and TRBJ2-5; TRBD1 might be the D (6 bases). Trimming removed 1 base from V and 1 base from J, with 7 bases in between. Germline CDR1 is MNHEY and CDR2 is SMNVEV (reference sequence). This CDR3 is built from 14 residues. The chain's CDR3 is CASSLLGAQETQYF. In nucleotides, the CDR3 is TGTGCCAGCAGTTTATTGGGGGCCCAAGAGACCCAGTACTTC.

This clone has a single count. The chain carries TRBV5-6 and TRBJ2-5; D may match TRBD1 or TRBD2 (5 bases each). The germline V and J ends were trimmed by 2 bases and 2 bases, with 10 bases remaining between them. The CDR3 has 14 residues. Germline V lookup: CDR1 SGHDT, CDR2 YYEEEE. The CDR3, as DNA: TGTGCCAGCAGCTTCGGGACGGAACAAGAGACCCAGTACTTC. Translated, it gives CASSFGTEQETQYF.

The rearrangement uses TRBV3-1 (or the pseudogene TRBV3-2) and TRBJ2-5; 9 nucleotides agree with TRBD2. The CDR3 length is 16 residues. Germline V lookup: CDR1 LGHDT, CDR2 YNNKEL (reference sequence). Germline trimming cut 1 base from V and 5 bases from J; bases unmatched to any gene: 8. For the CDR3, the DNA is TGTGCCAGCAGCCAAGCTGGGGCGGGGGGGAGCGAGACCCAGTACTTC. As protein: CASSQAGAGGSETQYF.